These T cell receptor beta chains were read from a single sample in a study of cytomegalovirus exposure and HLA in healthy donors. Only in-frame clones appear in the TCRdb table, and some are missing; sequencing was by immunoSEQ multiplex PCR. In the table there are 100,000 to 150,000 clones, approximately 80% of which are singletons. Sequencing input: PBMCs. All receptors derive from a male donor in good health and CMV-seropositive. CDR3s include the opening cysteine and the closing phenylalanine or tryptophan. Each record gives: clone size, D gene, V gene, J gene, CDR3 protein, CDR3 DNA. The D gene is left open where the match is weak. Size values are once, few and many counts, or a class for expanded clones, and some rows have none.

-	-	TRBV5-4	TRBJ1-3	CASSLGAGAAGNTIYF	TGTGCCAGCAGCTTAGGGGCAGGGGCCGCTGGAAACACCATATATTTT
few	TRBD1	TRBV6-4	TRBJ2-7	CASSDFQGDEQYF	TGTGCCAGCAGTGATTTCCAGGGGGACGAGCAGTACTTC
-	-	TRBV7-9	TRBJ1-2	CASSLDLNYGYTF	TGTGCCAGCAGCTTAGACCTAAACTATGGCTACACCTTC
few	TRBD1	TRBV30	TRBJ1-1	CAIQTGGTEAFF	TGTGCCATACAAACAGGGGGCACTGAAGCTTTCTTT
once	-	TRBV28	TRBJ2-7	CASSLAGSTYEQYF	TGTGCCAGCAGTTTAGCGGGATCAACCTACGAGCAGTACTTC
-	-	TRBV30	TRBJ1-2	CAWSADGVIYGYTF	TGTGCCTGGAGTGCCGACGGGGTTATCTATGGCTACACCTTC
-	TRBD1	TRBV28	TRBJ2-5	CASSFGQGRVETQYF	TGTGCCAGCAGTTTCGGACAGGGGCGCGTGGAGACCCAGTACTTC
-	TRBD2	TRBV28	TRBJ2-1	CASSTPRPPREGYEQFF	TGTGCCAGCAGTACACCCAGGCCCCCGCGGGAGGGGTATGAGCAGTTCTTC
-	-	TRBV5-8	TRBJ2-1	CASSEVVTNEQFF	TGTGCCAGCAGCGAGGTAGTAACCAATGAGCAGTTCTTC
-	TRBD2	TRBV4-3	TRBJ2-2	CASSQDATSGSITGELFF	TGCGCCAGCAGCCAAGATGCTACTAGCGGGAGTATTACCGGGGAGCTGTTTTTT
once	-	TRBV15	TRBJ2-5	CATSRDTGKETQYF	TGTGCCACCAGCAGAGATACGGGAAAAGAGACCCAGTACTTC
-	-	TRBV5-1	TRBJ1-4	CASSLGGGTPTNEKLFF	TGCGCCAGCAGCTTGGGGGGGGGAACCCCAACTAATGAAAAACTGTTTTTT
-	-	TRBV7-9	TRBJ2-2	CASSLNQGPRRAGELFF	TGTGCCAGCAGCCTAAATCAGGGTCCCCGACGCGCCGGGGAGCTGTTTTTT
-	-	TRBV5-4	TRBJ2-5	CASSPRAIRSLETQYF	TGTGCCAGCAGCCCCAGGGCCATCCGGTCCCTAGAGACCCAGTACTTC
-	TRBD2	TRBV4-3	TRBJ2-3	CASSLAGAEDTQYF	TGCGCCAGCAGCCTAGCGGGAGCTGAAGATACGCAGTATTTT
-	-	TRBV7-2	TRBJ2-7	CASSFGGVEQYF	TGTGCCAGCAGCTTTGGAGGGGTCGAGCAGTACTTC
once	TRBD1	TRBV9	TRBJ1-2	CASSVAGGRGPLGYTF	TGTGCCAGCAGCGTAGCCGGTGGCAGGGGGCCCCTTGGCTACACCTTC
-	TRBD1	TRBV18	TRBJ2-3	CASSSGTVTDTQYF	TGTGCCAGCTCATCCGGGACAGTCACAGATACGCAGTATTTT
-	TRBD2	TRBV5-1	TRBJ2-3	CASSRSGITTDTQYF	TGCGCCAGCAGCCGGAGCGGGATCACCACAGATACGCAGTATTTT
-	-	TRBV4-2	TRBJ2-7	CASSQASAYEQYF	TGTGCCAGCAGCCAAGCTAGCGCCTACGAGCAGTACTTC
-	TRBD2	TRBV4-2	TRBJ2-7	CASSPRKTSGNYEQYF	TGTGCAAGCAGCCCACGTAAGACTAGCGGGAACTACGAGCAGTACTTC
few	TRBD2	TRBV5-7	TRBJ2-3	CASKERGAGGKAADTQYF	TGTGCCAGCAAAGAGAGGGGGGCGGGAGGGAAGGCGGCAGATACGCAGTATTTT
-	-	TRBV7-9	TRBJ2-2	CASSFRGVRSGELFF	TGTGCCAGCAGCTTTCGTGGAGTCCGTTCCGGGGAGCTGTTTTTT
-	-	TRBV11-2	TRBJ2-5	CASSPSPASLQYF	TGTGCCAGCAGCCCTTCACCCGCCAGTTTGCAGTACTTC
-	TRBD1	TRBV5-1	TRBJ1-1	CASSLASGGIVTEAFF	TGCGCCAGCAGCTTGGCATCAGGGGGCATCGTCACTGAAGCTTTCTTT
-	-	TRBV25-1	TRBJ2-7	CASSEGGWPYEQYF	TGTGCCAGCAGCGAGGGGGGGTGGCCCTACGAGCAGTACTTC
once	TRBD2	TRBV5-1	TRBJ2-7	CASSQGTSGYEQYF	TGCGCCAGCAGCCAAGGGACTAGCGGCTACGAGCAGTACTTC
-	-	TRBV5-5	TRBJ2-7	CASSLTGLSYEQYF	TGTGCCAGCAGCTTAACAGGTCTATCCTACGAGCAGTACTTC
-	TRBD2	TRBV27	TRBJ2-2	CASSLSLAGAVRTGELFF	TGTGCCAGCAGTTTATCCCTAGCGGGAGCGGTGAGGACCGGGGAGCTGTTTTTT
-	TRBD1	TRBV2	TRBJ1-1	CASSVRTGQNEAFF	TGTGCCAGCAGTGTTCGGACAGGGCAGAATGAAGCTTTCTTT
-	-	TRBV19	TRBJ2-3	CASSRGEPSTDTQYF	TGTGCCAGTAGTAGGGGAGAGCCCAGCACAGATACGCAGTATTTT
few	-	TRBV29-1	TRBJ2-2	CSVIERTNTGELFF	TGCAGCGTTATTGAGCGGACGAACACCGGGGAGCTGTTTTTT
-	-	TRBV12-5	TRBJ2-7	CASGWESTSEQYF	TGTGCTAGTGGATGGGAGTCAACCTCCGAGCAGTACTTC
-	-	TRBV7-2	TRBJ1-5	CASSLGQNQPQHF	TGTGCCAGCAGCTTAGGACAGAATCAGCCCCAGCATTTT
once	-	TRBV9	TRBJ2-2	CASSVTSRGQNTGELFF	TGTGCCAGCAGCGTAACATCGAGGGGACAGAACACCGGGGAGCTGTTTTTT
-	TRBD1	TRBV28	TRBJ1-3	CASSSPTGSGNTIYF	TGTGCCAGCAGTTCCCCGACAGGGTCCGGAAACACCATATATTTT
-	TRBD1	TRBV7-2	TRBJ1-6	CASSFGQGGSPLHF	TGTGCCAGCAGCTTCGGACAGGGTGGCTCACCCCTCCACTTT
-	-	TRBV5-1	TRBJ1-1	CASSLNGGTEAFF	TGCGCCAGCAGCTTAAACGGGGGCACTGAAGCTTTCTTT